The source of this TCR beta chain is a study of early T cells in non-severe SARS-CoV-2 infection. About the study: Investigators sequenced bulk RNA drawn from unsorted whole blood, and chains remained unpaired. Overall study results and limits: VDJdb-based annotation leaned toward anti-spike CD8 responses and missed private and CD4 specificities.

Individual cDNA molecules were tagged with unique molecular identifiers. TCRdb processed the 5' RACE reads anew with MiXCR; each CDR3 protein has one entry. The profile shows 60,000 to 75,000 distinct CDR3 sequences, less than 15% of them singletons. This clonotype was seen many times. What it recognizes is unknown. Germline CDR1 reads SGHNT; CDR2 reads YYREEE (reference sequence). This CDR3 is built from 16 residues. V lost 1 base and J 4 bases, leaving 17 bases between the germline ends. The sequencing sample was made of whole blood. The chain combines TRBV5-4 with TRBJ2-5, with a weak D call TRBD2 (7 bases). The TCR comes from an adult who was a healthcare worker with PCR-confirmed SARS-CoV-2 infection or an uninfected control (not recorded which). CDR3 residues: CASSLTLGGARETQYF. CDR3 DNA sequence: TGTGCCAGCAGCTTGACCCTAGGGGGGGCGCGAGAGACCCAGTACTTC. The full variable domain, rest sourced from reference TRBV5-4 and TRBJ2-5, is ETGVTQSPTHLIKTRGQQVTLRCSSQSGHNTVSWYQQALGQGPQFIFQYYREEENGRGNFPPRFSGLQFPNYSSELNVNALELDDSALYLCASSLTLGGARETQYFGPGTRLLVL.